This T cell receptor beta chain was captured by sequencing in a study of T cell clonotyping in hematopoietic cell transplantation. Points from the study as a whole: After transplant, recipient diversity fell while pathologically expanded clonotypes grew through day 180. Few recipient clonotypes overlapped donors; over 95% were de novo at given depth.

Germline CDR1 is SGHVS and CDR2 is FNYEAQ. The CDR3 is made up of 13 amino acids. V was clipped by 5 bases and J by 3 bases, with 11 bases between them. This clone has only a few counts. The antigen is not known. Sequencing used immunoSEQ multiplex PCR; TCRdb keeps in-frame clones, though not all of them. The table lists fewer than 15,000 clones, roughly 50% of them singletons, with 9.5% to 13% in the top ten. The chain couples TRBV7-6 to TRBJ2-7, with D perhaps matching TRBD1 (6 bases). The source material was peripheral blood mononuclear cells. The receptor was derived from a man aged 45-65 years in good health. Some clones in this sample may be carry-over from other donors' samples. The CDR3 protein is CASSRTEYYEQYF. In DNA, the CDR3 is TGTGCCAGCAGCCGGACAGAGTACTACGAGCAGTACTTC.